Listed below are T cell receptor beta chains from one sample, sequenced in a study of blood T cell repertoires in COVID-19. TCRdb keeps only in-frame clones here, not all; method: immunoSEQ multiplex PCR. The table lists about 120,000 clones, about 90% of them singletons. The sequenced sample consisted of peripheral blood. These receptor sequences come from a woman aged 55-75 years with COVID-19, enrolled during active disease. CDR3s include the opening cysteine and the closing phenylalanine or tryptophan. A D gene is named only where the DNA matches it firmly. For some rows the clone size is stated as once, few or many, or as a class when expanded; others skip it.

cdr3_length,j_call,d_call,v_call,clone_size,cdr3_aa,cdr3_nt
15,TRBJ2-1,TRBD1,TRBV9,NA,CASSATSTGANEQFF,TGTGCCAGCAGCGCCACCTCTACAGGGGCCAATGAGCAGTTCTTC
12,TRBJ1-2,NA,TRBV7-9,once,CASSLYRADYTF,TGTGCCAGCAGCCTCTACAGGGCCGACTACACCTTC
17,TRBJ2-7,NA,TRBV19,NA,CASSIASGGGAAYEQYF,TGTGCCAGTAGTATCGCCAGCGGTGGGGGGGCCGCCTACGAGCAGTACTTC
15,TRBJ2-3,TRBD1,TRBV7-2,NA,CASSSQQGNTDTQYF,TGTGCCAGCAGCTCCCAACAGGGGAACACAGATACGCAGTATTTT
15,TRBJ1-3,TRBD1,TRBV9,few,CASSVGAGGIYTIYF,TGTGCCAGCAGCGTAGGTGCAGGGGGCATATACACCATATATTTT
14,TRBJ2-7,TRBD1,TRBV20-1,NA,CSASGRGLSYEQYF,TGCAGTGCTAGTGGCAGGGGGCTATCCTACGAGCAGTACTTC
15,TRBJ1-5,TRBD1,TRBV2,NA,CASSLVGTAYQPQHF,TGTGCCAGCAGTCTAGTTGGGACAGCTTATCAGCCCCAGCATTTT
15,TRBJ2-7,NA,TRBV4-2,NA,CASSQARGPSYEQYF,TGTGCCAGCAGCCAAGCCCGGGGTCCATCCTACGAGCAGTACTTC
15,TRBJ1-2,TRBD1,TRBV7-9,once,CASSSPTGVNYGYTF,TGTGCCAGCAGCTCCCCAACAGGGGTGAACTATGGCTACACCTTC
16,TRBJ2-2,TRBD1,TRBV6-5,NA,CASSYSVRTGNGELFF,TGTGCCAGCAGTTACTCGGTCAGGACAGGAAACGGGGAGCTGTTTTTT
14,TRBJ1-1,NA,TRBV6-5,NA,CASIRSKLNTEAFF,TGTGCCAGCATTCGGTCAAAACTGAACACTGAAGCTTTCTTT
18,TRBJ1-5,NA,TRBV19,NA,CASSIPTGEGNGNQPQHF,TGTGCCAGTAGTATACCGACGGGGGAAGGTAACGGCAATCAGCCCCAGCATTTT
15,TRBJ2-3,NA,TRBV5-6,NA,CASSLGQLSTDTQYF,TGTGCCAGCAGCTTGGGACAGTTAAGCACAGATACGCAGTATTTT
14,TRBJ2-7,NA,TRBV13,NA,CASSLWKGRDEQYF,TGTGCCAGCAGCTTATGGAAGGGGCGCGACGAGCAGTACTTC
13,TRBJ1-1,NA,TRBV12-3/TRBV12-4,once,CASRVEWNTEAFF,TGTGCCAGCAGGGTAGAATGGAACACTGAAGCTTTCTTT
15,TRBJ1-1,TRBD1,TRBV15,NA,CATSKGTEMNTEAFF,TGTGCCACCAGCAAAGGGACAGAGATGAACACTGAAGCTTTCTTT
17,TRBJ1-1,NA,TRBV5-6,NA,CASSLRLLGARNTEAFF,TGTGCCAGCAGCTTGCGGCTGTTGGGAGCGAGGAACACTGAAGCTTTCTTT
14,TRBJ1-5,TRBD1,TRBV9,few,CASSPDRGHQPQHF,TGTGCCAGCAGCCCTGACAGGGGGCATCAGCCCCAGCATTTT
14,TRBJ1-4,TRBD1,TRBV30,NA,CAWTLQGGNEKLFF,TGTGCCTGGACCCTACAGGGGGGTAATGAAAAACTGTTTTTT
15,TRBJ1-2,NA,TRBV3-1/TRBV3-2,NA,CASSTRLGYNYGYTF,TGTGCCAGCAGTACACGACTAGGGTATAACTATGGCTACACCTTC
15,TRBJ1-1,NA,TRBV9,NA,CASSVGNRAHTEAFF,TGTGCCAGCAGCGTAGGAAACAGGGCTCACACTGAAGCTTTCTTT
15,TRBJ1-1,NA,TRBV29-1,NA,CSFLGGRGWNTEAFF,TGCAGCTTTTTAGGGGGTCGAGGCTGGAACACTGAAGCTTTCTTT
16,TRBJ1-6,NA,TRBV25-1,NA,CASSEYGQLYNSPLHF,TGTGCCAGCAGTGAATACGGACAGCTCTATAATTCACCCCTCCACTTT
14,TRBJ2-2,TRBD1,TRBV5-6,NA,CASTRQGATGELFF,TGTGCCAGCACCAGACAGGGGGCCACCGGGGAGCTGTTTTTT
16,TRBJ1-2,TRBD1,TRBV10-3,NA,CAISSGTAVLNYGYTF,TGTGCCATCAGCTCCGGGACAGCAGTCCTGAACTATGGCTACACCTTC
16,TRBJ2-7,TRBD1,TRBV19,few,CASSFRDSPFSYEQYF,TGTGCCAGTAGTTTCCGGGACAGCCCCTTCTCCTACGAGCAGTACTTC
15,TRBJ2-2,NA,TRBV19,once,CASSPYRGGTGELFF,TGTGCCAGTAGTCCATACCGAGGGGGCACCGGGGAGCTGTTTTTT
14,TRBJ1-2,NA,TRBV6-2/TRBV6-3,NA,CASSYSRSSYGYTF,TGTGCCAGCAGTTACTCGAGGTCAAGCTATGGCTACACCTTC
15,TRBJ2-3,NA,TRBV4-2,NA,CASSQDLRDIGTQYF,TGTGCCAGCAGCCAAGATCTCCGGGACATTGGTACGCAGTATTTT